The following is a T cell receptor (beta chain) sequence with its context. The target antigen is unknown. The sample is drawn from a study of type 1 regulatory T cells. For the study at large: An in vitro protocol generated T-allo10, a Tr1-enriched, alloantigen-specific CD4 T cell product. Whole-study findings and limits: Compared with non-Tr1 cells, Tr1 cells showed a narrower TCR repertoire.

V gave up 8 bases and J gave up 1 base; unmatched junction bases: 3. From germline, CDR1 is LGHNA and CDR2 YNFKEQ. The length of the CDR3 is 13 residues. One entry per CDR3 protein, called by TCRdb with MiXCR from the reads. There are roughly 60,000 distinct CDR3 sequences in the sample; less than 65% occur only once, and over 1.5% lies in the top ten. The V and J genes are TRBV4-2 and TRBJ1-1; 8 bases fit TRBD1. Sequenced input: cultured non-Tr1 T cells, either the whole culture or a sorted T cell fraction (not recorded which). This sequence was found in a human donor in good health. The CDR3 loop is CASWGQANTEAFF. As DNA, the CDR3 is TGTGCCAGCTGGGGACAGGCGAACACTGAAGCTTTCTTT.